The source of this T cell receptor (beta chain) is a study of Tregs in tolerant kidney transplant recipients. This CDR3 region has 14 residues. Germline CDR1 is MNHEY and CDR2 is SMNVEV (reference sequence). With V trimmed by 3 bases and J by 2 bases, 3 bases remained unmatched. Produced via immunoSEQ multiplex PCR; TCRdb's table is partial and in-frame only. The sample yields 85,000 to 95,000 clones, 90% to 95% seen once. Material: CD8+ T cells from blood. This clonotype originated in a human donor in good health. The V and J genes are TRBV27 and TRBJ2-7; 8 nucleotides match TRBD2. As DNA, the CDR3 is TGTGCCAGCAGTTTCAATAGCGGGACCTACGAGCAGTACTTC. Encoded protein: CASSFNSGTYEQYF.